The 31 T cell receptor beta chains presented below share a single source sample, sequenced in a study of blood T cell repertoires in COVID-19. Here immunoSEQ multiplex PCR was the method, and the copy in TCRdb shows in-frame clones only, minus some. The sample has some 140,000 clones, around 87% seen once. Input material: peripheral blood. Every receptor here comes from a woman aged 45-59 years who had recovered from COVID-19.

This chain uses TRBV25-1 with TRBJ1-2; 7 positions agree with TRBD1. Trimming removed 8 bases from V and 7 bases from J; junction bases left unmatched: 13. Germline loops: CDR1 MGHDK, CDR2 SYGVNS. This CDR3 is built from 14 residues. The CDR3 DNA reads TGTGCCAGCGAAGGGGGCCCGACTCTCGGTGGCTACACCTTC. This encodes CASEGGPTLGGYTF.

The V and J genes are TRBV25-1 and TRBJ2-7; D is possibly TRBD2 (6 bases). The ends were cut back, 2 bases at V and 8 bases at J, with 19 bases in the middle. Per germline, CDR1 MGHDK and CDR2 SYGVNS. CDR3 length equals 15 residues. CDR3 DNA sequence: TGTGCCAGCAGTGAAGATGCAAGCGGAGGGGTCAAGCAGTACTTC. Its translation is CASSEDASGGVKQYF.

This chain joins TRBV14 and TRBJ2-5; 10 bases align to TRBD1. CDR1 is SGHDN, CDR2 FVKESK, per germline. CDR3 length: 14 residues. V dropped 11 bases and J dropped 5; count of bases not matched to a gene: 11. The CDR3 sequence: CALEGTGAGETQYF. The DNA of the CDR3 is TGTGCCCTCGAGGGGACAGGGGCCGGGGAGACCCAGTACTTC.

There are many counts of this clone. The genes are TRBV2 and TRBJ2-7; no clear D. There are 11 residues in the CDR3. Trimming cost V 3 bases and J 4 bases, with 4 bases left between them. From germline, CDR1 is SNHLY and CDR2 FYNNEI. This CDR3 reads CASSDGYEQYF. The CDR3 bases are TGTGCCAGCAGTGACGGTTACGAGCAGTACTTC.

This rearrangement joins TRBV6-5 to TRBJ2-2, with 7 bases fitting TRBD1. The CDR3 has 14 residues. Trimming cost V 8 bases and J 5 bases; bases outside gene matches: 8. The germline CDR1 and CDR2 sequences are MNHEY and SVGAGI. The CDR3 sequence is CASGRQGITGELFF. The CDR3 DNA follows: TGTGCCAGCGGGCGACAGGGTATAACCGGGGAGCTGTTTTTT.

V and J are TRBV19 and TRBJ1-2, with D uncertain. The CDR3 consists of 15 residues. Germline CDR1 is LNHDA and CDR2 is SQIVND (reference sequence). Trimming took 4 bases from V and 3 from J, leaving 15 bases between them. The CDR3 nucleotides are TGTGCCAGTAGTACCAACTTGGGAGGGCACTATGGCTACACCTTC. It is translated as CASSTNLGGHYGYTF.

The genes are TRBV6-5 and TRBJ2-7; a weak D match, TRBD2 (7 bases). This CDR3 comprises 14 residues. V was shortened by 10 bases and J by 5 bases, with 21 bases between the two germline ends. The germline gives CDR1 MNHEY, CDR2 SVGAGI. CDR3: CATERGEGPHEQYF. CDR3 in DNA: TGTGCCACCGAAAGGGGGGAGGGACCCCACGAGCAGTACTTC.

The CDR3 here is CASSLAGTSAVNEQFF. The CDR3 DNA reads TGCGCCAGCAGCTTGGCCGGGACTAGCGCGGTCAATGAGCAGTTCTTC. The chain employs TRBV5-1 and TRBJ2-1, with 10 nucleotides matching TRBD2. CDR1 is SGHRS and CDR2 is YFSETQ in the germline V gene. V shed 0 bases and J 6 bases; nucleotides not matched to a gene: 6. The CDR3 totals 16 residues.

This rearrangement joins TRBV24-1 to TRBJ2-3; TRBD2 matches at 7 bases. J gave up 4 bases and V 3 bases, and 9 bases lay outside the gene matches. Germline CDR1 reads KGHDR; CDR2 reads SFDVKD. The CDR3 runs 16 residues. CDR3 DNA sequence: TGTGCCACCAGTGATCGGACTAGTTCGGGCGCAGATACGCAGTATTTT. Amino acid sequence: CATSDRTSSGADTQYF.

This CDR3 reads CASSLARGEAKLEQYF. The CDR3 nucleotides are TGCGCCAGCAGCTTGGCCCGGGGGGAGGCGAAGCTCGAGCAGTACTTC. This sequence joins TRBV5-1 and TRBJ2-7; 7 bases are a match to TRBD2. CDR1 and CDR2 from the germline V gene are SGHRS and YFSETQ. The CDR3 contains 16 residues. The junction had 12 bases not matched to a gene; V was cut back by 0 bases and J by 6 bases.

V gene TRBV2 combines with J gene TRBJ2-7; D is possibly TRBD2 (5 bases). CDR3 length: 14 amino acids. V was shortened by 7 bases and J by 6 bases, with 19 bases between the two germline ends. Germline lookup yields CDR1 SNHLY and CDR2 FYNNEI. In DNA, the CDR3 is TGTGCCAGCAAGAATAGCGACGTCCCCTTCGAGCAGTACTTC. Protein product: CASKNSDVPFEQYF.

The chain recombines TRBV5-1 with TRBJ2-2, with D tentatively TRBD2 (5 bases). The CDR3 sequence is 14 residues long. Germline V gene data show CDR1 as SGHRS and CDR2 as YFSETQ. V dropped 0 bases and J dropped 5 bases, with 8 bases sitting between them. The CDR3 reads CASSLGTGTGELFF. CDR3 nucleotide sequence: TGCGCCAGCAGCTTGGGGACGGGGACCGGGGAGCTGTTTTTT.

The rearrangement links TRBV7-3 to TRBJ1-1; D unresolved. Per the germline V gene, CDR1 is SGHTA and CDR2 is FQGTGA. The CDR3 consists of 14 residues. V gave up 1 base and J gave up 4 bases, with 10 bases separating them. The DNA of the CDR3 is TGTGCCAGCAGCTTAAAGCCTAGTGGCACTGAAGCTTTCTTT. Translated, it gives CASSLKPSGTEAFF.

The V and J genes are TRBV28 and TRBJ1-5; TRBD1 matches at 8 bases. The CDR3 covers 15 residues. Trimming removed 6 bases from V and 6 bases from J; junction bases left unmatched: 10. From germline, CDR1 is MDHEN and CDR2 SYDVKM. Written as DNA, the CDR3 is TGTGCCAGCAGGCCGGAAGACAGGGGATTTCAGCCCCAGCATTTT. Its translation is CASRPEDRGFQPQHF.

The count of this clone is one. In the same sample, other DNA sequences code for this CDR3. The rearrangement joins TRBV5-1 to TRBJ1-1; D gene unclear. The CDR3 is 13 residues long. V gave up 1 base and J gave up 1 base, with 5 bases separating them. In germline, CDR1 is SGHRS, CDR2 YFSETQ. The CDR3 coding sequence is TGCGCCAGCAGCTTGACACCGAACACTGAAGCTTTCTTT. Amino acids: CASSLTPNTEAFF.

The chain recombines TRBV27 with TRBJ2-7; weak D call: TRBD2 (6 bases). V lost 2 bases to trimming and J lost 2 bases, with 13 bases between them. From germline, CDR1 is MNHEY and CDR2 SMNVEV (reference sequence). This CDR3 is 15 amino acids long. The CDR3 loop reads CASSLNLATTYEQYF. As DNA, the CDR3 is TGTGCCAGCAGTTTAAACCTAGCGACCACCTACGAGCAGTACTTC.

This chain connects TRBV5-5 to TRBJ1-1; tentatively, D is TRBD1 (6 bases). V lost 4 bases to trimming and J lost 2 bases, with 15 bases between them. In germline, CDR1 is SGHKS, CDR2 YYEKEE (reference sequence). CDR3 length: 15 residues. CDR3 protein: CASSPTRGPNTEAFF. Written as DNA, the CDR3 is TGTGCCAGCAGCCCCACCAGGGGCCCAAACACTGAAGCTTTCTTT.

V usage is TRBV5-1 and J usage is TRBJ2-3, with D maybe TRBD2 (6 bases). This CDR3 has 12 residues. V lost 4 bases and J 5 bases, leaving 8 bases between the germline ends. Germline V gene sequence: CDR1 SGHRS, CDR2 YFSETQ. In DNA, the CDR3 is TGCGCCAGCAGCCGTAGCGGAGATACGCAGTATTTT. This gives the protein CASSRSGDTQYF.

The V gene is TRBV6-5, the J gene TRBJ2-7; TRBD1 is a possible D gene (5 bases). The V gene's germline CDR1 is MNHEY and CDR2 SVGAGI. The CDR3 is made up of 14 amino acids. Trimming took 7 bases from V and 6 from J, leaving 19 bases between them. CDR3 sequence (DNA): TGTGCCAGCACCAAAGCTCCAGGGTACGGCGAGCAGTACTTC. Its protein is CASTKAPGYGEQYF.

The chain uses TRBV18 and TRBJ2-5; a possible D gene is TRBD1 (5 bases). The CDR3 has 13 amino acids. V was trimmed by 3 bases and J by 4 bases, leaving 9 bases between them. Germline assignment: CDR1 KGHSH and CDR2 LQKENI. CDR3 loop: CASSPAGRETQYF. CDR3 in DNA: TGTGCCAGCTCACCTGCAGGGCGAGAGACCCAGTACTTC. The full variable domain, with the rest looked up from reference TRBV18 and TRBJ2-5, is NAGVMQNPRHLVRRRGQEARLRCSPMKGHSHVYWYRQLPEEGLKFMVYLQKENIIDESGMPKERFSAEFPKEGPSILRIQQVVRGDSAAYFCASSPAGRETQYFGPGTRLLVL.

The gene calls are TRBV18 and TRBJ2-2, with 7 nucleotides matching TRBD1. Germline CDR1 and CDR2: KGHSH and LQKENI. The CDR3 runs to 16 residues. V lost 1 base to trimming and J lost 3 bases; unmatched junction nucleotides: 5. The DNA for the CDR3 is TGTGCCAGCTCACCACGGGACAGTTTTGACACCGGGGAGCTGTTTTTT. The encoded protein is CASSPRDSFDTGELFF. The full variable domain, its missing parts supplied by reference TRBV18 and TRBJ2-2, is NAGVMQNPRHLVRRRGQEARLRCSPMKGHSHVYWYRQLPEEGLKFMVYLQKENIIDESGMPKERFSAEFPKEGPSILRIQQVVRGDSAAYFCASSPRDSFDTGELFFGEGSRLTVL.

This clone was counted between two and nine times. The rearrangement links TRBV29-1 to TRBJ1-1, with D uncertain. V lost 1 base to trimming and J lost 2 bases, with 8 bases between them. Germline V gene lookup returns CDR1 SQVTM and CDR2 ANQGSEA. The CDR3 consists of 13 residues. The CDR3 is CSVEGQVNTEAFF. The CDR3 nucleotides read TGCAGCGTTGAAGGACAAGTAAACACTGAAGCTTTCTTT.

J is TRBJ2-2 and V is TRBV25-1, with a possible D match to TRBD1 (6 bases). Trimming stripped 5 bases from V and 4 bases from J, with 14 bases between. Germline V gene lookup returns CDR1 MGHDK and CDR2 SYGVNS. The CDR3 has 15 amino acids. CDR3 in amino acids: CASSPRTAPTGELFF. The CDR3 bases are TGTGCCAGCAGTCCCCGGACAGCCCCCACCGGGGAGCTGTTTTTT.

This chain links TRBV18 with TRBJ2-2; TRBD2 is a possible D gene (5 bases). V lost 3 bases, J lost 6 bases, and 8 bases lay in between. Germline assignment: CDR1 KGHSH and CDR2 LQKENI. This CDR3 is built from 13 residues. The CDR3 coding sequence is TGTGCCAGCTCACCCCTAGCACCCGGGGAGCTGTTTTTT. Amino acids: CASSPLAPGELFF. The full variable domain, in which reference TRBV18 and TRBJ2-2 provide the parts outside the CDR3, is NAGVMQNPRHLVRRRGQEARLRCSPMKGHSHVYWYRQLPEEGLKFMVYLQKENIIDESGMPKERFSAEFPKEGPSILRIQQVVRGDSAAYFCASSPLAPGELFFGEGSRLTVL.

DNA for the CDR3: TGTGCCAGCAGCTCCAGAGCGGGAGGACCCTACGAGCAGTACTTC. Amino acids: CASSSRAGGPYEQYF. The V call is TRBV11-2, the J call TRBJ2-7; 9 bases line up with TRBD2. Germline trimming cut 4 bases from V and 2 bases from J; bases unmatched to any gene: 6. This CDR3 comprises 15 residues. Germline V CDR1 and CDR2: SGHAT, FQNNGV. Supplemented by reference TRBV11-2 and TRBJ2-7, the full variable domain reads EAGVAQSPRYKIIEKRQSVAFWCNPISGHATLYWYQQILGQGPKLLIQFQNNGVVDDSQLPKDRFSAERLKGVDSTLKIQPAKLEDSAVYLCASSSRAGGPYEQYFGPGTRLTVT.

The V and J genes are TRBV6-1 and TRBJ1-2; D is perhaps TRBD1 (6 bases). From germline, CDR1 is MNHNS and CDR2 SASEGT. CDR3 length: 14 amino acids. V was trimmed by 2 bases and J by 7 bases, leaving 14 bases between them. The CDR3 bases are TGTGCCAGCAGTGAAAAGGGCAGGGGAGTTGGCTACACCTTC. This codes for CASSEKGRGVGYTF.

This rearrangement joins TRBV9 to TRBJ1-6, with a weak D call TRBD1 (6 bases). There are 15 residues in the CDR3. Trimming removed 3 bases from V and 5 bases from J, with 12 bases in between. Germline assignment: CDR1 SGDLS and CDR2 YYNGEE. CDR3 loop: CASSATGQDNSPLHF. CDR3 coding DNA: TGTGCCAGCAGCGCAACAGGGCAAGATAATTCACCCCTCCACTTT. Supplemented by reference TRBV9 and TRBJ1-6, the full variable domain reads DSGVTQTPKHLITATGQRVTLRCSPRSGDLSVYWYQQSLDQGLQFLIQYYNGEERAKGNILERFSAQQFPDLHSELNLSSLELGDSALYFCASSATGQDNSPLHFGNGTRLTVT.

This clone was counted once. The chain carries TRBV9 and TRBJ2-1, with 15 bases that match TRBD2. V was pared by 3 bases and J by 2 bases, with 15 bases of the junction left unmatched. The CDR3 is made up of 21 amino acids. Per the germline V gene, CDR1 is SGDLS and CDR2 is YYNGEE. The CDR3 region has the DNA TGTGCCAGCAGCGGCGGGGGGACTAGCGGGAGGCCCACCACGGCCTACAATGAGCAGTTCTTC. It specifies CASSGGGTSGRPTTAYNEQFF.

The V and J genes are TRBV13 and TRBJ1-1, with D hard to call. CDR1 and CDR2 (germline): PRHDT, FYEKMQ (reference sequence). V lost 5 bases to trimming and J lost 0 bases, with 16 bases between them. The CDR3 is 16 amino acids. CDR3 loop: CASSPSLGPMNTEAFF. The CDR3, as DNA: TGTGCCAGCAGCCCCAGTCTTGGGCCTATGAACACTGAAGCTTTCTTT.

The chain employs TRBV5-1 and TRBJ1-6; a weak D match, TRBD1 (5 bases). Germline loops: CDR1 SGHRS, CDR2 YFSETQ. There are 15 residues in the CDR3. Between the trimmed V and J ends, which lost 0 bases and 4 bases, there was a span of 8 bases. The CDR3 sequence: CASSLGQGYNSPLHF. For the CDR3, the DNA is TGCGCCAGCAGCTTGGGGCAGGGATATAATTCACCCCTCCACTTT.

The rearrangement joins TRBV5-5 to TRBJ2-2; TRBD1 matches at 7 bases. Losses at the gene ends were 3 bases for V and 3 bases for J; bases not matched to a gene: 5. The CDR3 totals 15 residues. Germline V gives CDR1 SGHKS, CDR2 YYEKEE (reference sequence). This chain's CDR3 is CASSSRTGYTGELFF. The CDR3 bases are TGTGCCAGCAGCTCACGGACAGGTTACACCGGGGAGCTGTTTTTT.